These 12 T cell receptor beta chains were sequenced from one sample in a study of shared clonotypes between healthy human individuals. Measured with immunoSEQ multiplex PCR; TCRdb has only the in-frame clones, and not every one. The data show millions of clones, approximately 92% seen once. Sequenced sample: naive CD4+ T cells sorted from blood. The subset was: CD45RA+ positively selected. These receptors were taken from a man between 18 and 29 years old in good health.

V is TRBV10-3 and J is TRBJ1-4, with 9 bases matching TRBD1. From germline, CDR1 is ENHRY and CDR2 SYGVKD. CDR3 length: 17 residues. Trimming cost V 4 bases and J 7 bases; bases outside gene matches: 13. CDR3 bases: TGTGCCATCAGTGCAGTCCCGGGACAGGGATTGGGTGAAAAACTGTTTTTT. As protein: CAISAVPGQGLGEKLFF.

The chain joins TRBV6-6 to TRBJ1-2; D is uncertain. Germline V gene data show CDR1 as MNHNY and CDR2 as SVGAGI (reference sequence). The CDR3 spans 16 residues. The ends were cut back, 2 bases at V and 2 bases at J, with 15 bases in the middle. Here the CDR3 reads CASSYRPGSPNYGYTF. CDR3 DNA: TGTGCCAGCAGTTACCGGCCGGGCAGCCCGAACTATGGCTACACCTTC.

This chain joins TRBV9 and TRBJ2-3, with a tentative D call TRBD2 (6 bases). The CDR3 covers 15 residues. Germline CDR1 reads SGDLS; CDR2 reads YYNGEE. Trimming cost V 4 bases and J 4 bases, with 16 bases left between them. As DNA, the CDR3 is TGTGCCAGCAGCCCCGGTGGGGGGAACGCAGATACGCAGTATTTT. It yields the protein CASSPGGGNADTQYF.

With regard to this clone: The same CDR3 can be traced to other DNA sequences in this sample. The CDR3 loop reads CASSYSNPNTEAFF. In DNA form, the CDR3 reads TGTGCCAGCAGTTACTCGAATCCGAACACTGAAGCTTTCTTT. V and J are TRBV6-5 and TRBJ1-1, with D unresolved. The CDR3 length is 14 residues. V lost 0 bases and J 1 base, leaving 6 bases between the germline ends. Per germline, CDR1 MNHEY and CDR2 SVGAGI.

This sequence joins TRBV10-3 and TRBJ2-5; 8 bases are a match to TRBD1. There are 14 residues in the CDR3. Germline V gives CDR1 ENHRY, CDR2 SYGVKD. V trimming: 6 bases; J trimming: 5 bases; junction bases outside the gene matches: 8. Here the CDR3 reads CAIRGQGRGETQYF. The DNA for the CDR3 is TGTGCCATCAGAGGACAGGGAAGAGGCGAGACCCAGTACTTC.

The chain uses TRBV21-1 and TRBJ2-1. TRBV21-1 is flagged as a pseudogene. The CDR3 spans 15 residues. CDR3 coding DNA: TGTGCCAGCAGCAAAGGGCGTACTTCCTACAATGAGCAGTTCTTC. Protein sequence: CASSKGRTSYNEQFF.

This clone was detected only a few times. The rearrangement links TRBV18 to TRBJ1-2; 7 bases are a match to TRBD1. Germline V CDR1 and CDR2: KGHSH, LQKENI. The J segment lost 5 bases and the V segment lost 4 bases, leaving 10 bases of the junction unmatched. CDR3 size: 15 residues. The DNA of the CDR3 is TGTGCCAGCTCACGCTCAGGGGGTGGAGAGTATGGCTACACCTTC. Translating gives CASSRSGGGEYGYTF.

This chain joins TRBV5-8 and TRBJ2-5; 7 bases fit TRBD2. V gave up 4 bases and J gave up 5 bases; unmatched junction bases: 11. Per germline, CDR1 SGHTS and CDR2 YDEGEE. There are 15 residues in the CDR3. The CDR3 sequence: CASSPAGLTPETQYF. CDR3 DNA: TGTGCCAGCAGCCCGGCGGGACTAACTCCGGAGACCCAGTACTTC.

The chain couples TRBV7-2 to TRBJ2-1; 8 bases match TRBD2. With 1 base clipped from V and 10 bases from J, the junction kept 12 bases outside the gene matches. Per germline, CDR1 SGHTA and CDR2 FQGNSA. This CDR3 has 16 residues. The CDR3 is CASSLGRGARSGEQFF. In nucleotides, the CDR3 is TGTGCCAGCAGCTTAGGGCGGGGGGCCCGATCCGGGGAGCAGTTCTTC.

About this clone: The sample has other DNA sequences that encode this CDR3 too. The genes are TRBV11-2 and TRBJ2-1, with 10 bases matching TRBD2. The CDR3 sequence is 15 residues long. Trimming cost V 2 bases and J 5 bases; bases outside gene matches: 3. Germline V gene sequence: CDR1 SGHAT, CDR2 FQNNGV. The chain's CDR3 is CASSLSGRANNEQFF. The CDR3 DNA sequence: TGTGCCAGCAGCTTAAGCGGGAGGGCCAACAATGAGCAGTTCTTC.

The CDR3 coding sequence is TGTGCCAGCAGTGAACCGGCTCAACGGGCCTCAGATACGCAGTATTTT. Protein: CASSEPAQRASDTQYF. This chain links TRBV2 with TRBJ2-3; D is ambiguous. This CDR3 is 16 amino acids long. V shed 2 bases and J shed 4 bases, with 16 bases lying between them. CDR1 and CDR2 from the germline V gene are SNHLY and FYNNEI.

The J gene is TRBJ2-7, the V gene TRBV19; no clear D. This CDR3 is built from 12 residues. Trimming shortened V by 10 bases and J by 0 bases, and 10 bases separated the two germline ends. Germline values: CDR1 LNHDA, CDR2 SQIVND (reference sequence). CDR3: CATATRSYEQYF. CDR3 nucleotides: TGTGCCACCGCCACCCGCTCCTACGAGCAGTACTTC.